This T cell receptor (beta chain) was sequenced in a study of blood T cell repertoires in COVID-19. Sequenced by immunoSEQ multiplex PCR; TCRdb stores in-frame clones only, minus some. The data contain approximately 250,000 clones, roughly nine tenths of them singletons. The V end lost 6 bases, the J end lost 2 bases, and 14 bases lay between the germline ends. CDR3 length equals 14 residues. From germline, CDR1 is SQVTM and CDR2 ANQGSEA. Sequencing used peripheral blood. The gene calls are TRBV29-1 and TRBJ1-3, with D unresolved. The source of this sequence is a woman aged 55-69 years who had recovered from COVID-19. The CDR3: CSVAGVTPGNTIYF. The CDR3 bases are TGCAGCGTGGCCGGGGTTACCCCTGGAAACACCATATATTTT. Full variable domain (missing parts from reference TRBV29-1 and TRBJ1-3): SAVISQKPSRDICQRGTSLTIQCQVDSQVTMMFWYRQQPGQSLTLIATANQGSEATYESGFVIDKFPISRPNLTFSTLTVSNMSPEDSSIYLCSVAGVTPGNTIYFGEGSWLTVV.